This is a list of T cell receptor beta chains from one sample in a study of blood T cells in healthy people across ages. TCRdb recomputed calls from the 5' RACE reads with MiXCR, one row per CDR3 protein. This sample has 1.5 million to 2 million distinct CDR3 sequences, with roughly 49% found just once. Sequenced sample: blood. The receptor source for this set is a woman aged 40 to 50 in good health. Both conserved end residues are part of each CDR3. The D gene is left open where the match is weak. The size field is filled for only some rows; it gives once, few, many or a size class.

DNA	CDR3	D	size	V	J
TGTGCCACCAAACCTCCAGGGGTGATTCACATTCAGTACTTC	CATKPPGVIHIQYF	NA	NA	TRBV6-2/TRBV6-3	TRBJ2-4
TGCGCCAGCAGCCAAGATATCGGCCAGGACAATGAGCAGTTCTTC	CASSQDIGQDNEQFF	NA	few	TRBV4-3	TRBJ2-1
TGCAGTGCTAGAGATACGTTGCGGGGGGCGAACAATGAGCAGTTCTTC	CSARDTLRGANNEQFF	TRBD2	NA	TRBV20-1	TRBJ2-1
TGTGCCAGCAGCTTAGCGAGAGAGACCCAGTTCTTC	CASSLARETQFF	NA	few	TRBV7-2	TRBJ2-1
TGTGCCAGCAGCGCCGACAGGGGAGGCAATCAGCCCCAGCATTTT	CASSADRGGNQPQHF	TRBD1	few	TRBV11-1	TRBJ1-5
TGTGCCAGCAGTCCCCCACTGACTAGCGGGGGGGCAGATACGCAGTATTTT	CASSPPLTSGGADTQYF	TRBD2	NA	TRBV12-3/TRBV12-4	TRBJ2-3
TGTGCCAGCAGAGGGACAGGGGAAGACGTCCTGACTTTC	CASRGTGEDVLTF	TRBD1	NA	TRBV2	TRBJ2-6
TGCAGTGCTAGAGCATCACAGGGGGCGTATGGCTACACCTTC	CSARASQGAYGYTF	TRBD1	NA	TRBV20-1	TRBJ1-2
TGTGCCACTGCGACTAGCGGGGGGTCTACTAGCACAGATACGCAGTATTTT	CATATSGGSTSTDTQYF	TRBD2	NA	TRBV10-3	TRBJ2-3
TGCGCCAGCAGCCAAGAGCCCGCCGGGGACGGCTACACCTTC	CASSQEPAGDGYTF	NA	once	TRBV4-3	TRBJ1-2
TGCAGTGCTAGAGAGCTGGACCGAAGCTCCTACAATGAGCAGTTCTTC	CSARELDRSSYNEQFF	NA	NA	TRBV20-1	TRBJ2-1
TGCAGCGGACAGGGTAACCCTGAAGCTTTCTTT	CSGQGNPEAFF	TRBD1	NA	TRBV29-1	TRBJ1-1
TGCGCCAGCAGCCAAGCCGGGACGGCCGAGGATGGCTACACCTTC	CASSQAGTAEDGYTF	NA	NA	TRBV4-3	TRBJ1-2
TGTGCCATCAGTGAGCCGGGACAGGTACCCTCCTCCCAAGAGACCCAGTACTTC	CAISEPGQVPSSQETQYF	TRBD1	once	TRBV10-3	TRBJ2-5
TGTGCCAGCAGCAGACAGGGGGCCCAGTACTTC	CASSRQGAQYF	TRBD1	NA	TRBV7-9	TRBJ2-5
TGTGCCAGCAGCGCGACAGTAAACAATGAGCAGTTCTTC	CASSATVNNEQFF	NA	NA	TRBV2	TRBJ2-1
TGTGCCAGCAGCTTGGGCCAGGCAAAGGGGCAAGAGACCCAGTACTTC	CASSLGQAKGQETQYF	NA	NA	TRBV7-6	TRBJ2-5
TGCACCAGCAGCCAAGAAAGCGGGGGCCCTTACAATGAGCAGTTCTTC	CTSSQESGGPYNEQFF	TRBD2	once	TRBV4-3	TRBJ2-1
TGTGCCAGCAGACTTCAGGGGGCTAGCTCCTACAATGAGCAGTTCTTC	CASRLQGASSYNEQFF	TRBD1	NA	TRBV28	TRBJ2-1
TGTGCCAGCAGCGACGGGGAAACACGAGACTACAATGAGCAGTTCTTC	CASSDGETRDYNEQFF	NA	few	TRBV9	TRBJ2-1
TGTGCCATTGAGGACGGGGCATCTGGGGCCAACGTCCTGACTTTC	CAIEDGASGANVLTF	NA	few	TRBV2	TRBJ2-6
TGTGCCAGCACTGCCAGGGGCCTTAGCAATCAGCCCCAGCATTTT	CASTARGLSNQPQHF	NA	NA	TRBV6-2/TRBV6-3	TRBJ1-5
TGTGCCAGCAGACTCACCCAGGGGAACACAGATACGCAGTATTTT	CASRLTQGNTDTQYF	NA	few	TRBV6-6	TRBJ2-3
TGTGCCAGCAGTTACGTTGGCACCTCCCAAGAGACCCAGTACTTC	CASSYVGTSQETQYF	NA	NA	TRBV6-2/TRBV6-3	TRBJ2-5
TGTGCCAGCAGCTTCAGGGGATATAGCAATCAGCCCCAGCATTTT	CASSFRGYSNQPQHF	NA	few	TRBV7-2	TRBJ1-5
TGCAGTGCTACCGGGACAGGGAATGAAAAACTGTTTTTT	CSATGTGNEKLFF	TRBD1	NA	TRBV20-1	TRBJ1-4
TGTGCCAGCAGCCCAAACGTAGCGGGGAATTCCTACGAGCAGTACTTC	CASSPNVAGNSYEQYF	TRBD2	NA	TRBV7-6	TRBJ2-7
TGTGCCAGCAGCTTCCCGGGGCTAGCCTCTGGGGCCAACGTCCTGACTTTC	CASSFPGLASGANVLTF	NA	few	TRBV7-2	TRBJ2-6
TGTGCCAGCAGCTTAGTGTGGGGTTCGGGAAATGAGCAGTTCTTC	CASSLVWGSGNEQFF	NA	few	TRBV11-1	TRBJ2-1
TGCGCCAGCAGCTTGGGAGGCGGGGGAGGAACAGATACGCAGTATTTT	CASSLGGGGGTDTQYF	TRBD2	few	TRBV5-1	TRBJ2-3
TGTGCCAGCAGCCTTTTCCAGGGGGCAAGCAATGAGCAGTTCTTC	CASSLFQGASNEQFF	TRBD1	NA	TRBV11-2	TRBJ2-1
TGCAGTGTTCAGGGGACTAGCAGACAAGAGACCCAGTACTTC	CSVQGTSRQETQYF	TRBD2	NA	TRBV20-1	TRBJ2-5
TGTGCCAGCAGCGTGGGACAGGGTAGTGTGCAGGCTTTCTTT	CASSVGQGSVQAFF	TRBD1	NA	TRBV11-2	TRBJ1-1
TGCGCCAGCAGTGAGGGACAGTGGGGTGGCTACACCTTC	CASSEGQWGGYTF	NA	NA	TRBV10-2	TRBJ1-2
TGTGCCACCCTAGCGGGGGGGGAAGAGACCCAGTACTTC	CATLAGGEETQYF	TRBD2	NA	TRBV7-8	TRBJ2-5